Listed below are T cell receptor beta chains from one sample, sequenced in a study of cytomegalovirus exposure and HLA in healthy donors. Sequenced by immunoSEQ multiplex PCR; TCRdb stores in-frame clones only, minus some. The sample holds about 75,000 clones, 84% seen once. Sequencing input: PBMCs. The receptor source for this set is a man aged 70 or older in good health and CMV-seropositive. The CDR3 runs from the conserved cysteine through the conserved F or W.

>TRBV30|12
CAWSVLDSEAFF
>TRBV27|12
CASTSDVREQYF
>TRBV7-6|16
CASSYDRTFSTDTQYF
>TRBV7-9|16
CASSLAPGQGTDTQYF
>TRBV6-5|14
CASSTRDRQETQYF
>TRBV5-1|14
CASSIVGGNSEAFF
>TRBV18|15
CASSPLAGDDQPQHF
>TRBV6-4|15
CASSEGQGIPYGYTF
>TRBV7-8|13
CASSLGRTYEQYF
>TRBV6-1|15
CASSESTDPSKGYTF